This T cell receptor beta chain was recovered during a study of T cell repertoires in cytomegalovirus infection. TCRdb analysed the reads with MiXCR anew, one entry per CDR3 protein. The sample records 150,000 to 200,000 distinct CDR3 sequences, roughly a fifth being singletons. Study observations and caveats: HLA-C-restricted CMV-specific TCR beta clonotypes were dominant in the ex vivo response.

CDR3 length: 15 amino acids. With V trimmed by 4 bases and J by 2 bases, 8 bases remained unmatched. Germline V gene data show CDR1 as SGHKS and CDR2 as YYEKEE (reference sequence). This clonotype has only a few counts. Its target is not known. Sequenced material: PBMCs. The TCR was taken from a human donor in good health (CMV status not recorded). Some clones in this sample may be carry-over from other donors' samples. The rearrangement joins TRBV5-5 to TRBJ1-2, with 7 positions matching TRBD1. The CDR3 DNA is TGTGCCAGCAGCCGAGAGACAGGGAAAAACTATGGCTACACCTTC. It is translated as CASSRETGKNYGYTF.